This TCR beta chain came from a study of T-cell reconstitution after alpha-beta-depleted transplantation in children. This clonotype has only a few counts. Unique molecular identifiers were built into the TCRbeta library. TCRdb fed the PCR reads into MiXCR, producing one record per CDR3 protein. The top ten clones hold 2.5% to 4% of a sample with roughly 500,000 distinct CDR3 sequences, approximately 20% of them seen once. V lost 2 bases, J lost 6 bases, and 18 bases lay in between. Germline V lookup: CDR1 SGHRS, CDR2 YFSETQ. CDR3 size: 15 residues. The V gene is TRBV5-1, the J gene TRBJ2-7, with D perhaps TRBD1 (6 bases). The source is a human donor who donated a stem cell graft to a child with acute lymphoblastic leukemia. The sample was PBMCs from the stem cell graft donor, taken from the stem cell graft. The CDR3: CASSFDLGARIEQYF. The DNA for the CDR3 is TGCGCCAGCAGCTTCGACCTGGGGGCCCGAATCGAGCAGTACTTC.